This entry lists 30 T cell receptor beta chains sequenced from one sample in a study of blood T cell repertoires in COVID-19. Assay used: immunoSEQ multiplex PCR; TCRdb lists only in-frame clones, some missing. The sample has roughly 30,000 clones, 55% to 75% seen once; the top ten hold about 21%. Material: peripheral blood. Every receptor here comes from a boy aged 2 to 9 with active or convalescent COVID-19.

The rearrangement links TRBV7-6 to TRBJ2-2, with D possibly matching TRBD1 (5 bases). Germline CDR1 reads SGHVS; CDR2 reads FNYEAQ. This CDR3 is 15 amino acids long. Trimming left V 5 bases short and J 4 bases short, with 14 bases between. The CDR3 loop is CASSPGRWFTGELFF. CDR3 DNA sequence: TGTGCCAGCAGCCCAGGGCGGTGGTTCACCGGGGAGCTGTTTTTT.

The chain couples TRBV5-1 to TRBJ1-1; 7 bases map to TRBD1. Losses at the gene ends were 2 bases for V and 0 bases for J; bases not matched to a gene: 1. The germline gives CDR1 SGHRS, CDR2 YFSETQ. The CDR3 length is 14 residues. The CDR3, as DNA: TGCGCCAGCAGCTTACAGGGGATGAACACTGAAGCTTTCTTT. Protein sequence: CASSLQGMNTEAFF.

The rearrangement uses TRBV3-1 (or the pseudogene TRBV3-2) and TRBJ2-1, with D possibly matching TRBD2 (6 bases). V gave up 0 bases and J gave up 6 bases, with 15 bases separating them. This CDR3 spans 16 amino acids. Per the germline V gene, CDR1 is LGHDT and CDR2 is YNNKEL (reference sequence). The CDR3 sequence is CASSQDGSGFRNEQFF. The CDR3 nucleotides read TGTGCCAGCAGCCAAGATGGCAGCGGGTTCCGCAATGAGCAGTTCTTC.

This CDR3 reads CASSQVFPATNEKLFF. The CDR3 bases are TGCGCCAGCAGCCAAGTGTTCCCCGCAACTAATGAAAAACTGTTTTTT. The rearrangement links TRBV4-1 to TRBJ1-4, with D unresolved. This CDR3 has 16 amino acids. Germline assignment: CDR1 MGHRA and CDR2 YSYEKL. V was clipped by 1 base and J by 0 bases, with 9 bases between them.

This rearrangement joins TRBV19 to TRBJ2-5; weak D call: TRBD2 (5 bases). Germline V gene lookup returns CDR1 LNHDA and CDR2 SQIVND (reference sequence). There are 14 residues in the CDR3. Trimming removed 3 bases from V and 7 bases from J, with 15 bases in between. The CDR3 nucleotides are TGTGCCAGTAGTATTGGAACAGTTGGAGGGACCCAGTACTTC. Translating it yields CASSIGTVGGTQYF.

The chain recombines TRBV27 with TRBJ1-5, with D unresolved. Per the germline V gene, CDR1 is MNHEY and CDR2 is SMNVEV (reference sequence). There are 16 residues in the CDR3. Deletions cut 6 bases from V and 7 bases from J, with 22 bases between. The CDR3, as DNA: TGTGCCAGCAGCCAGCCCAAAGGAGGTTTGTTACAGCCCCAGCATTTT. Translation: CASSQPKGGLLQPQHF.

This clone was seen repeatedly, ten times or more. V gene TRBV6-6 combines with J gene TRBJ2-2, with D tentatively TRBD2 (5 bases). Trimming removed 6 bases from V and 2 bases from J, with 10 bases in between. Germline V gives CDR1 MNHNY, CDR2 SVGAGI (reference sequence). The CDR3 consists of 14 residues. The CDR3 DNA reads TGTGCCAGCAGAAGGACTGATAACACCGGGGAGCTGTTTTTT. Its translation: CASRRTDNTGELFF.

This clone was found once. This chain joins TRBV29-1 and TRBJ1-6; TRBD1 matches 8 bases. CDR3 length equals 12 residues. J gave up 12 bases and V 7 bases, and 8 bases lay outside the gene matches. Germline V gives CDR1 SQVTM, CDR2 ANQGSEA. The DNA for the CDR3 is TGCAGCGGAAAACAGGGGGATGGACCCCTCCACTTT. Protein: CSGKQGDGPLHF.

The CDR3 nucleotides read TGTGCCAGCTCACCTCCGGACAGGCCAATGAACACTGAAGCTTTCTTT. Its protein product is CASSPPDRPMNTEAFF. The chain is built from TRBV18 and TRBJ1-1; 7 bases are a match to TRBD1. The CDR3 runs to 16 residues. V was clipped by 3 bases and J by 0 bases; unmatched bases: 7. CDR1 KGHSH and CDR2 LQKENI come from the germline V gene.

The V and J genes are TRBV4-1 and TRBJ1-1, with 12 nucleotides matching TRBD1. V was pared by 4 bases and J by 3 bases, with 6 bases of the junction left unmatched. CDR1 and CDR2 (germline): MGHRA, YSYEKL. This CDR3 contains 16 residues. DNA of the CDR3: TGCGCCAGCAGCCCGGGACAGGGGGCACAGGACACTGAAGCTTTCTTT. The encoded protein is CASSPGQGAQDTEAFF.

The rearrangement links TRBV27 to TRBJ2-1; 11 bases match TRBD2. This CDR3 has 16 amino acids. V shed 5 bases and J 4 bases; nucleotides not matched to a gene: 7. Looked up from germline, CDR1 is MNHEY and CDR2 is SMNVEV (reference sequence). CDR3 sequence: CASSPLAGGGYNEQFF. For the CDR3, the DNA is TGTGCCAGCAGTCCCCTAGCGGGAGGTGGGTACAATGAGCAGTTCTTC.

CDR3 sequence (DNA): TGTGCCAGCAGCTTACAGGGTCGAGGGGAGCTGTTTTTT. Translating it yields CASSLQGRGELFF. The chain links TRBV7-7 to TRBJ2-2; a weak D match, TRBD1 (5 bases). The germline CDR1 and CDR2 sequences are SSHAT and FNYEAQ (reference sequence). This CDR3 has 13 residues. Trimming cost V 2 bases and J 8 bases, with 9 bases left between them.

The rearrangement links TRBV7-8 to TRBJ2-3; D unclear. The germline CDR1 and CDR2 sequences are SGHVS and FQNEAQ. The V end lost 3 bases, the J end lost 2 bases, and 12 bases lay between the germline ends. The CDR3 covers 15 residues. The CDR3 region has the DNA TGTGCCAGCAGCTTGAAGCAAAAGAACACAGATACGCAGTATTTT. Amino acids: CASSLKQKNTDTQYF.

This clone occurred a few times. This sequence joins TRBV25-1 and TRBJ2-4; D gene ambiguous. Per germline, CDR1 MGHDK and CDR2 SYGVNS. Trimming pared 9 bases from V and 0 bases from J, leaving 21 bases between. The CDR3 has 17 amino acids. The CDR3 protein is CAREIEAENLAKNIQYF. The CDR3 DNA reads as TGTGCCAGAGAGATTGAGGCGGAGAACCTAGCCAAAAACATTCAGTACTTC.

The chain recombines TRBV18 with TRBJ1-2; 7 bases map to TRBD1. Germline CDR1 is KGHSH and CDR2 is LQKENI. This CDR3 has 13 amino acids. Losses at the gene ends were 3 bases for V and 8 bases for J; bases not matched to a gene: 6. The CDR3 protein is CASSPETGTGYTF. The CDR3 DNA sequence: TGTGCCAGCTCACCTGAGACAGGGACCGGCTACACCTTC. Looking up the rest from reference TRBV18 and TRBJ1-2 gives the full variable domain: NAGVMQNPRHLVRRRGQEARLRCSPMKGHSHVYWYRQLPEEGLKFMVYLQKENIIDESGMPKERFSAEFPKEGPSILRIQQVVRGDSAAYFCASSPETGTGYTFGSGTRLTVV.

The chain uses TRBV28 and TRBJ2-5; TRBD1 matches 7 bases. Germline assignment: CDR1 MDHEN and CDR2 SYDVKM. The CDR3 is 15 amino acids. After removal of 7 bases from V and 4 bases from J, the junction contained 12 bases not matched to a gene. The CDR3: CASTTWTGGGETQYF. CDR3 sequence (DNA): TGTGCCAGCACGACGTGGACAGGTGGGGGAGAGACCCAGTACTTC. Variable domain in full (rest from reference TRBV28 and TRBJ2-5): DVKVTQSSRYLVKRTGEKVFLECVQDMDHENMFWYRQDPGLGLRLIYFSYDVKMKEKGDIPEGYSVSREKKERFSLILESASTNQTSMYLCASTTWTGGGETQYFGPGTRLLVL.

This clone was seen just once. This chain joins TRBV18 and TRBJ2-2; D possibly corresponds to TRBD1 (5 bases). Germline V gene sequence: CDR1 KGHSH, CDR2 LQKENI. Trimming removed 2 bases at V and 2 bases at J, with 6 bases between. This CDR3 has 14 amino acids. Here the CDR3 reads CASSPGANTGELFF. CDR3 sequence (DNA): TGTGCCAGCTCACCAGGGGCCAACACCGGGGAGCTGTTTTTT.

The chain links TRBV28 to TRBJ1-1; D call uncertain. The germline V gene has CDR1 MDHEN and CDR2 SYDVKM. V gave up 7 bases and J gave up 7 bases, with 16 bases separating them. The CDR3 sequence is 13 residues long. The CDR3 loop reads CASIGRVINEAFF. The CDR3 coding sequence is TGTGCCAGCATCGGCCGGGTCATAAATGAAGCTTTCTTT. The entire variable domain, with the rest obtained from reference TRBV28 and TRBJ1-1, is as follows: DVKVTQSSRYLVKRTGEKVFLECVQDMDHENMFWYRQDPGLGLRLIYFSYDVKMKEKGDIPEGYSVSREKKERFSLILESASTNQTSMYLCASIGRVINEAFFGQGTRLTVV.

J is TRBJ2-7 and V is TRBV30; D is possibly TRBD2 (5 bases). This CDR3 is built from 13 residues. Trimming left V 1 base short and J 9 bases short, with 16 bases between. The germline gives CDR1 GTSNPN, CDR2 SVGIG (reference sequence). CDR3 in amino acids: CAWSGTAGIVQYF. In DNA form, the CDR3 reads TGTGCCTGGAGTGGCACAGCCGGGATAGTGCAGTACTTC.

The sample holds a few counts of this clone. The V and J genes are TRBV29-1 and TRBJ1-2; 8 bases align to TRBD1. The CDR3 runs to 13 residues. Germline CDR1 is SQVTM and CDR2 is ANQGSEA. CDR3 residues: CTVGAGGGYGYTF. CDR3 coding DNA: TGCACGGTGGGGGCAGGGGGCGGCTATGGCTACACCTTC.

The chain has TRBV27 and TRBJ1-2, with 12 bases that match TRBD1. The CDR3 consists of 16 residues. In germline, CDR1 is MNHEY, CDR2 SMNVEV (reference sequence). V lost 3 bases and J lost 4; bases outside the gene matches: 6. The CDR3 region is CASSFLGQGAGYGYTF. CDR3 sequence (DNA): TGTGCCAGCAGTTTCCTGGGACAGGGGGCGGGCTATGGCTACACCTTC.

This clone turned up a few times. The CDR3 nucleotides read TGTGCCACCAGTGATTTACAGACAGGGGGAACCACAGATACGCAGTATTTT. Encoded protein: CATSDLQTGGTTDTQYF. V usage is TRBV24-1 and J usage is TRBJ2-3; 9 nucleotides line up with TRBD1. The CDR3 loop spans 17 amino acids. The V segment lost 1 base and the J segment 2 bases; nucleotides outside the gene matches: 6. Per germline, CDR1 KGHDR and CDR2 SFDVKD.

The rearrangement links TRBV10-3 to TRBJ2-3; TRBD2 agrees at 7 bases. With V trimmed by 3 bases and J by 1 base, 4 bases remained unmatched. The CDR3 is made up of 15 amino acids. CDR1 is ENHRY, CDR2 SYGVKD, per germline. In nucleotides, the CDR3 is TGTGCCATCAGTGACCAGGGAGGGCGCACAGATACGCAGTATTTT. Translation gives CAISDQGGRTDTQYF.

The CDR3 here is CASSQDRGANNEQFF. CDR3 nucleotide sequence: TGTGCCAGCAGCCAAGACAGGGGGGCTAACAATGAGCAGTTCTTC. The rearrangement joins TRBV14 to TRBJ2-1, with a possible D match to TRBD1 (7 bases). CDR3 length: 15 amino acids. CDR1 and CDR2 (germline): SGHDN, FVKESK. V was cut by 0 bases and J by 5 bases, with 11 bases left in between.

This clone turned up a few times. V gene TRBV7-8 combines with J gene TRBJ1-6; a possible D gene is TRBD1 (5 bases). Germline CDR1 and CDR2: SGHVS and FQNEAQ. Trimming shortened V by 3 bases and J by 0 bases, and 12 bases separated the two germline ends. The CDR3 is 17 residues long. The DNA for the CDR3 is TGTGCCAGCAGCTTGGATAACAGGTTCTCCTATAATTCACCCCTCCACTTT. Translating gives CASSLDNRFSYNSPLHF.

The J gene is TRBJ2-6, the V gene TRBV18; maybe TRBD2 (6 bases). The CDR3 consists of 18 residues. V lost 5 bases and J 4 bases, leaving 21 bases between the germline ends. From germline, CDR1 is KGHSH and CDR2 LQKENI. CDR3 in DNA: TGTGCCAGCTCAACTCAAGGAACGGGGGTCGTAGGGGCCAACGTCCTGACTTTC. Translation gives CASSTQGTGVVGANVLTF.

Here the CDR3 DNA reads TGTGCCATCAGTTCCAGGAACACCATATATTTT. Translation: CAISSRNTIYF. This chain connects TRBV10-3 to TRBJ1-3; D is ambiguous. Between the trimmed V and J ends, which lost 5 bases and 7 bases, there was a span of 6 bases. This CDR3 spans 11 amino acids. Germline V gene lookup returns CDR1 ENHRY and CDR2 SYGVKD.

The chain carries TRBV2 and TRBJ1-6, with a weak D call TRBD1 (5 bases). The CDR3 has 14 residues. Germline values: CDR1 SNHLY, CDR2 FYNNEI. Trimming removed 9 bases at V and 10 bases at J, with 19 bases between. CDR3 residues: CASGASGADSPLHF. CDR3 nucleotide sequence: TGTGCCAGTGGGGCGTCTGGGGCGGACTCACCCCTCCACTTT.

The J gene is TRBJ2-1, the V gene TRBV5-4; 9 bases match TRBD2. CDR1 is SGHNT and CDR2 is YYREEE in the germline V gene (reference sequence). The CDR3 consists of 16 residues. With 2 bases clipped from V and 5 bases from J, the junction kept 8 bases outside the gene matches. CDR3 region: CASSFRKRGVNNEQFF. As DNA, the CDR3 is TGTGCCAGCAGCTTCAGGAAGCGGGGGGTTAACAATGAGCAGTTCTTC.

The rearrangement links TRBV28 to TRBJ1-2; TRBD1 agrees at 8 bases. The CDR3 length is 13 residues. The V gene end was trimmed by 5 bases and the J gene end by 10 bases; junction bases not matched to a gene: 9. CDR1 is MDHEN and CDR2 is SYDVKM in the germline V gene. CDR3 region: CASSLGQDRAYTF. The CDR3 DNA reads TGTGCCAGCAGTCTGGGACAGGATCGTGCCTACACCTTC.